This TCR beta chain was captured by sequencing in a study of T-cell reconstitution after alpha-beta-depleted transplantation in children. The study, taken as a whole, reports: Counts and diversity of T cells one year after transplant came mostly from newly produced T cells. There were reportedly several hundred expanded graft clones from which alpha-beta T cells came about two months after transplant. High day-60 TCRbeta diversity in some patients came from surviving recipient T cells and thymic progenitors.

This clonotype was detected a few times. Its antigen is as yet unknown. Preparation of the TCRbeta library involved a method that used unique molecular identifiers. One entry per CDR3 protein results from TCRdb running MiXCR on the PCR reads. The sample lists a few hundred thousand distinct CDR3 sequences, around 15% occurring once. The clonotype comes from a boy under two years old who had a stem cell transplant for Wiskott-Aldrich syndrome, so the T cells may come from the graft donor. The source material was PBMCs, mostly from graft donor cells, sampled 360 days after TCRalphabeta/CD19-depleted stem cell transplant.

The CDR3 DNA is TGTGCCAGCAGCTTAGATAGGAACAATGAGCAGTTCTTC. Translating gives CASSLDRNNEQFF. The chain has TRBV7-9 and TRBJ2-1; D is uncertain. This CDR3 is built from 13 residues. V was shortened by 1 base and J by 5 bases, with 6 bases between the two germline ends. Germline assignment: CDR1 SEHNR and CDR2 FQNEAQ (reference sequence).